The clone carrying this TCR beta chain has a count of ten or more. Its antigen is still unknown. The data were obtained in a study of glioma-infiltrating T cells. Overall study findings and caveats: Only very few CDR3 sequences appeared in both tissue and blood.

The iRepertoire nested amplicon-rescue multiplex PCR amplified TCR alpha and beta CDR3s from RNA. MiXCR was run by TCRdb on the multiplex PCR reads, yielding one entry per CDR3 protein. This table has tens of thousands of distinct CDR3 sequences, roughly 37% appearing once. This CDR3 has 14 residues. Germline V gene sequence: CDR1 MNHEY, CDR2 SMNVEV (reference sequence). The germline V and J ends were trimmed by 7 bases and 1 base, with 11 bases remaining between them. This TCR derives from a human donor with low-grade glioma or glioblastoma, undergoing nonglioma brain surgery, or in good health (not recorded which). J is TRBJ2-1 and V is TRBV27; D not resolved. Sequencing used glioma tissue, nonneoplastic brain tissue, or PBMCs (not recorded which). This CDR3 is CASNSLYSYNEQFF. The CDR3 DNA reads TGTGCCAGCAACAGTCTATATTCCTACAATGAGCAGTTCTTC.